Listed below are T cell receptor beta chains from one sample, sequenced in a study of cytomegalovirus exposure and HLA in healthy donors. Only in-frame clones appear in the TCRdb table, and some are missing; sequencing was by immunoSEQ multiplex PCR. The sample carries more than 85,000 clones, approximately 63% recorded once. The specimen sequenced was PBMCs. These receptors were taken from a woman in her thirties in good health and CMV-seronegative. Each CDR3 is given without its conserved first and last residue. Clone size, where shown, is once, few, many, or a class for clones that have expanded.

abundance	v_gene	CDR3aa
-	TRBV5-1	ASSADREQY
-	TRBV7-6	ASSRGTGGETQY
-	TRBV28	ASRGTGEYGYT
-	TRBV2	ASSDGGSSYEQY
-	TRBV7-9	ASSQTGLETQY
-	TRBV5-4	ASSTGIFPYEQY
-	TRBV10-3	AISVQAQNSEQY
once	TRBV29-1	SVAQGTGYT
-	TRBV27	ASSFLAGGTDTQY
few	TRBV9	ASSVERTGVNTEAF
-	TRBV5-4	ASSLALTSGQETQY
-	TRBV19	ASSIYFNYGYT
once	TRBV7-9	ASSLSNSEAF
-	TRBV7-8	ASSVGTGSYEQY
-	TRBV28	ASTGRTGGSNSPLH
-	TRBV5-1	ASSLVRGYEQY
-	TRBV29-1	SAEDREGDYGYT
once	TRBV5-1	ASSLAGKNTEAF
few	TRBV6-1	ASGSTGGTYEQY
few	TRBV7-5	VRSLRVAGFSYEQY
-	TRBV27	ASSYRAEQY
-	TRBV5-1	ASREREGYEQY
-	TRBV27	ARLRQTTNEKLF
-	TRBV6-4	ASRQGGRTEAF
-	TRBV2	ASSAQGTEAF
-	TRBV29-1	SVGGTGSYEQY
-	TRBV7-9	ASSLASGEAF
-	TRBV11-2	ASSLWEGSYGYT
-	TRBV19	ASSIYRGPGYGYT
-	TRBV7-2	ASSRWRGSYEQY
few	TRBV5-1	ASSLDAGSGGILEQF
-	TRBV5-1	ASSLGGTIDGYT
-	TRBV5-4	ASRRTGYNEQF
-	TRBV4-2	ASSRHSTDTQY